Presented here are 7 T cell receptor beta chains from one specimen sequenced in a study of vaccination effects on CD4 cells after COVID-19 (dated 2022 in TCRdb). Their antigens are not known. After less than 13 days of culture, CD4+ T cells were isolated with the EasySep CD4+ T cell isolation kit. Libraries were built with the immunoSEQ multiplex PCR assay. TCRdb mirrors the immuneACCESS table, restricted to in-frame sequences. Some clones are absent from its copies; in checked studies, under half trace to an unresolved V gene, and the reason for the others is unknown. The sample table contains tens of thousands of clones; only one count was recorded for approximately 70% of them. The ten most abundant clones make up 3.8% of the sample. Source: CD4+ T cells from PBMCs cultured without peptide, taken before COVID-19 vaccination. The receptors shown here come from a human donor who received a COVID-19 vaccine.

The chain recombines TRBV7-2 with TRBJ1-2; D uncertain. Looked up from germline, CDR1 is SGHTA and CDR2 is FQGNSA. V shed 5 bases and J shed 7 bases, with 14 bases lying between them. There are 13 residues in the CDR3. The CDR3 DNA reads TGTGCCAGCAGCCAGCAGAAGGGATCTGGCTACACCTTC. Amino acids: CASSQQKGSGYTF.

This CDR3 reads CATKGGKYQETQYF. CDR3 nucleotides: TGTGCCACCAAAGGCGGGAAGTACCAAGAGACCCAGTACTTC. V is TRBV15 and J is TRBJ2-5; tentatively, D is TRBD2 (6 bases). Between the trimmed V and J ends, which lost 7 bases and 0 bases, there was a span of 12 bases. CDR3 size: 14 residues. Germline V gene lookup returns CDR1 LNHNV and CDR2 YYDKDF (reference sequence).

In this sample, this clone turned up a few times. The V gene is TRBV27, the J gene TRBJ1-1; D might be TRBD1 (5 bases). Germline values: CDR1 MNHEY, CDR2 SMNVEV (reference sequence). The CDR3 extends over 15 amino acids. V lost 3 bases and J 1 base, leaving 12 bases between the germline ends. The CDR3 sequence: CASSFLSRGNTEAFF. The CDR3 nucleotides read TGTGCCAGCAGTTTTCTATCAAGGGGGAACACTGAAGCTTTCTTT.

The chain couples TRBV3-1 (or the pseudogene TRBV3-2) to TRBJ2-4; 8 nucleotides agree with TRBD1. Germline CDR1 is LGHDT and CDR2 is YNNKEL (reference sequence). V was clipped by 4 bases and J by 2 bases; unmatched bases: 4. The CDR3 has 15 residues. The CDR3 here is CASSPGQGTKNIQYF. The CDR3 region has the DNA TGTGCCAGCAGCCCAGGACAGGGAACCAAAAACATTCAGTACTTC.

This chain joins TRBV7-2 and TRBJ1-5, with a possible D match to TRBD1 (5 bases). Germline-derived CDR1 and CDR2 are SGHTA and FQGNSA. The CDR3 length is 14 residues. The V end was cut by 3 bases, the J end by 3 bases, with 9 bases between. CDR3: CASSFGGPNQPQHF. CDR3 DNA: TGTGCCAGCAGCTTTGGGGGACCCAATCAGCCCCAGCATTTT.

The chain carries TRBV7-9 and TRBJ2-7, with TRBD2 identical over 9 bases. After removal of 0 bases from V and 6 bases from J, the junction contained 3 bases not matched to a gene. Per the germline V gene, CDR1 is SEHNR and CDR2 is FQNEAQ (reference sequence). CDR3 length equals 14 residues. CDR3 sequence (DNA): TGTGCCAGCAGCTTAGCTAGCGGGAGTCTCGAGCAGTACTTC. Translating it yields CASSLASGSLEQYF.

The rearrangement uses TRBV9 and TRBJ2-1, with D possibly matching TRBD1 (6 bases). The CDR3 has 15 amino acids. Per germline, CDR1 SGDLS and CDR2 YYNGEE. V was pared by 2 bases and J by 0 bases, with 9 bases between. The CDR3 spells CASSVGTNSYNEQFF. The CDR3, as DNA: TGTGCCAGCAGCGTGGGGACAAACTCCTACAATGAGCAGTTCTTC.